This paragraph covers one T cell receptor (beta chain) sequence. The data were obtained in a study of blood T cell repertoires in COVID-19. About the research overall: There were acute and convalescent COVID-19 samples, and they came from the United States, Italy and Spain. The analysed material was cDNA or gDNA that came from T cells, B-cell-depleted T cells, or PBMCs.

Per the original methods: Cell counts per sample came from amplifying reference gene primers. This table comes from immunoSEQ multiplex PCR, and its TCRdb copy is limited to in-frame clones, with some not included. That table supplies the V and J calls and clone size; D and trimming were determined from the DNA. The profile covers under 350,000 clones, with around four fifths appearing a single time and roughly 4.6% taken by the ten largest. The CDR3 spans 17 residues. V shed 1 base and J 5 bases; nucleotides not matched to a gene: 6. CDR1 and CDR2 from the germline V gene are LGHDT and YNNKEL (reference sequence).

The J gene is TRBJ2-5, the V gene TRBV3-1 (or the pseudogene TRBV3-2), with 14 bases fitting TRBD2. Sequenced sample: peripheral blood. This clonotype originated in a man in his fifties or sixties who had recovered from COVID-19. The CDR3 is CASSQGLAGGSVETQYF. CDR3 in DNA: TGTGCCAGCAGCCAAGGACTAGCGGGGGGGAGCGTCGAGACCCAGTACTTC.